These 5 T cell receptor beta chains were all obtained from the same sample, sequenced in a study of blood T cell repertoires in COVID-19. TCRdb's table, derived via immunoSEQ multiplex PCR, lists solely in-frame clones and lacks some. This sample has about 99,000 clones, with about 89% found just once. Sequencing was carried out using peripheral blood. The receptors were sampled from a human donor in a cohort sampled during active COVID-19.

The rearrangement joins TRBV5-6 to TRBJ1-2; tentative D call: TRBD1 (6 bases). The germline V and J ends were trimmed by 4 bases and 4 bases, with 14 bases remaining between them. Germline assignment: CDR1 SGHDT and CDR2 YYEEEE. The CDR3 contains 14 residues. The CDR3 nucleotides read TGTGCCAGCAGCATGGCAGGGGCCAGCTATGGCTACACCTTC. It codes for CASSMAGASYGYTF.

This chain connects TRBV28 to TRBJ1-1; D is undetermined. The ends were cut back, 2 bases at V and 2 bases at J, with 15 bases in the middle. This CDR3 is 16 amino acids long. Germline loops: CDR1 MDHEN, CDR2 SYDVKM. The CDR3 spells CASSLVGGQANTEAFF. The CDR3 DNA reads TGTGCCAGCAGTTTAGTGGGAGGTCAGGCAAACACTGAAGCTTTCTTT.

The chain joins TRBV6-4 to TRBJ2-2; possible D gene TRBD2, 5 bases. This CDR3 comprises 16 residues. Germline CDR1 is MRHNA and CDR2 is SNTAGT. V gave up 7 bases and J gave up 1 base, with 16 bases separating them. The CDR3 nucleotides read TGTGCCAGCACCCCGGAGGCCAGCCGGAACACCGGGGAGCTGTTTTTT. Its protein product is CASTPEASRNTGELFF.

The CDR3 reads CAISDPGLFNTGELFF. The CDR3 coding sequence is TGTGCCATCAGTGACCCAGGACTATTCAACACCGGGGAGCTGTTTTTT. The genes are TRBV10-3 and TRBJ2-2, with D maybe TRBD2 (6 bases). This CDR3 spans 16 amino acids. CDR1 is ENHRY, CDR2 SYGVKD, per germline. V was cut by 3 bases and J by 2 bases, with 13 bases left in between.

The rearrangement uses TRBV11-2 and TRBJ2-7; D not resolved. The V gene lost 1 base and the J gene lost 2 bases, with 12 bases spanning the gap. CDR1 and CDR2 from the germline V gene are SGHAT and FQNNGV. The CDR3 has 15 amino acids. CDR3: CASSLATTVTYEQYF. For the CDR3, the DNA is TGTGCCAGCAGCTTAGCCACCACGGTAACCTACGAGCAGTACTTC.